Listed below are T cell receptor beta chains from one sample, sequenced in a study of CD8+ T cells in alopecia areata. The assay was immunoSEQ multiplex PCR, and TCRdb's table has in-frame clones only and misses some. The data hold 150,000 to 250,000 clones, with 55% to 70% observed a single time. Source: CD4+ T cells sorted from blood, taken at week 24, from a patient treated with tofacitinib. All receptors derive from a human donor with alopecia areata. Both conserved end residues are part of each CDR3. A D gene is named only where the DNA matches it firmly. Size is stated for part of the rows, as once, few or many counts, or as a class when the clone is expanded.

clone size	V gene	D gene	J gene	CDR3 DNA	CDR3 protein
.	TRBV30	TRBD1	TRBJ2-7	TGTGCCTGGAGTTGGGACAGGGGAAGGCGACAAACCTTC	CAWSWDRGRRQTF
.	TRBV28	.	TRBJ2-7	TGTGCCACCGGGGGCGGCGGGAGCCTCTACGAGCAGTACTTC	CATGGGGSLYEQYF
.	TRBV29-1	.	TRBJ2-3	TGCAGCGGGGTACTGACCTGGTCAGATACGCAGTATTTT	CSGVLTWSDTQYF
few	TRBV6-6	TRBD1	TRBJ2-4	TGTGCCAGCAGTTACTCCCACAGGGGCGTGAACATTCAGTACTTC	CASSYSHRGVNIQYF
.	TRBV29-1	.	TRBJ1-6	TGCAGCGTTGAGTCGTCGCAGGGGCGAGATTCACCCCTCCACTTT	CSVESSQGRDSPLHF
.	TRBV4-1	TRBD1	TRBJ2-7	TGCGCCAGCAGCCAAGGCTCCGGGACAGGGGGCCACGAGCAGTACTTC	CASSQGSGTGGHEQYF
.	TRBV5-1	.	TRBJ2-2	TGCGCCAGCAGTTCAGAGAGAGGTCCTACCGGGGAGCTGTTTTTT	CASSSERGPTGELFF
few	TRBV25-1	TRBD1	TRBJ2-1	TGTGCCAGCAGTGAAAATCCGGGACAGGAGCAGTTCTTC	CASSENPGQEQFF
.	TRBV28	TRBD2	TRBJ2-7	TGTGCCAGCAGTTTTGGGCGGGAGTCCTACGAGCAGTACTTC	CASSFGRESYEQYF
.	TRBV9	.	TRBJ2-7	TGTGCCAGCAGCGTAGTCGCTAGAAGCGAGCAGTACTTC	CASSVVARSEQYF
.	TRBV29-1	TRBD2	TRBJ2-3	TGCAGCGTGAAGACTAGCGGGGGGATCCGCACAGATACGCAGTATTTT	CSVKTSGGIRTDTQYF
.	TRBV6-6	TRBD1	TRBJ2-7	TGTGCCAGCAGAACCACGGGACAGGGGGCGAGCGAGCAGTACTTC	CASRTTGQGASEQYF
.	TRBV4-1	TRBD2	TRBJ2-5	TGCGCCAGCAGCGCTAGCGGAGCGGGCTTCCAAGAGACCCAGTACTTC	CASSASGAGFQETQYF
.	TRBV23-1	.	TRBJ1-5	TGCGCCAGCAGTCAATCGGGGCAGGGGAATCAGCCCCAGCATTTT	CASSQSGQGNQPQHF
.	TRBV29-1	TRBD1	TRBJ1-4	TGCAGCGTTGAAGTTCTAGGGACAGGGAAGGAAAAACTGTTTTTT	CSVEVLGTGKEKLFF
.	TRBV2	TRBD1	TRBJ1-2	TGTGCCAGCAGCCTCGGACAGGGAAACTATGGCTACACCTTC	CASSLGQGNYGYTF
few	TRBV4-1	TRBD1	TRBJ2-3	TGCGCCAGCAGCCTCGGGACAGGGGGCAGGGATACGCAGTATTTT	CASSLGTGGRDTQYF
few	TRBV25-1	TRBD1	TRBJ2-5	TGTGCCAGCAGTGCCGGGACAGGGGTAGAGGGCCAAGAGACCCAGTACTTC	CASSAGTGVEGQETQYF
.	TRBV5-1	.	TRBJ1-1	TGCGCCAGCAGCTTCCTCGCTATGAACACTGAAGCTTTCTTT	CASSFLAMNTEAFF
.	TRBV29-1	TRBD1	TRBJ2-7	TGCAGCGTGATCGGACAGGGGGCTTTCGAGCAGTACTTC	CSVIGQGAFEQYF
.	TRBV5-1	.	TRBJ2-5	TGCGCCAGCATCGCGGACAGCTCTGTGGGGACCCAGTACTTC	CASIADSSVGTQYF
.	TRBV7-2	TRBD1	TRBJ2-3	TGTGCCAGCAGCGAAGGGACAGCCACAGATACGCAGTATTTT	CASSEGTATDTQYF
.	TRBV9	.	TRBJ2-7	TGTGCCAGCAGCGTAGGTCTAGGGTTCTACGAGCAGTACTTC	CASSVGLGFYEQYF
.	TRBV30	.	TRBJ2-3	TGTGCCTGGAGTAGGGCCGGGAGTGCAGATACGCAGTATTTT	CAWSRAGSADTQYF
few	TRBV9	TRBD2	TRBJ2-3	TGTGCCAGCAGCGAAGAGGTCGGCGGGGGGCAAGATACGCAGTATTTT	CASSEEVGGGQDTQYF
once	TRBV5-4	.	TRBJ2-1	TGTGCCAGCAGCTTATTAGGAGGTGGCAATGAGCAGTTCTTC	CASSLLGGGNEQFF
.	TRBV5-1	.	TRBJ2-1	TGCGCCAGCAGCTTGGACCTTGGAGGGAGTGAGCAGTTCTTC	CASSLDLGGSEQFF
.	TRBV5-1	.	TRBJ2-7	TGCGCCAGCAGCTTGGGAGGTGACTACGAGCAGTACTTC	CASSLGGDYEQYF
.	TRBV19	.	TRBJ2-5	TGTGCCAGTAGCGTTCCGGGACCAAGGGTTCAAGAGACCCAGTACTTC	CASSVPGPRVQETQYF
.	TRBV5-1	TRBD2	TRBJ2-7	TGCGCCAGCAGCTTGGGCAGCGGGGAATCATACGAGCAGTACTTC	CASSLGSGESYEQYF
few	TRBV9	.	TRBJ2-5	TGTGCCAGCAGCGCCACTAGGAGAGAGACCCAGTACTTC	CASSATRRETQYF
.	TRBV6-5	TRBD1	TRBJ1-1	TGTGCCAGCAGGACGACAGGGGCGGACACTGAAGCTTTCTTT	CASRTTGADTEAFF
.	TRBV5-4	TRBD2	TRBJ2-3	TGTGCCAGCAACGAGGAGACTAGCGGGGAGGTCCCTTGTTTC	CASNEETSGEVPCF
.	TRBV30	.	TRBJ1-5	TGTGCCTGGAGTGTAGATTATCCGCCCCAGCATTTT	CAWSVDYPPQHF
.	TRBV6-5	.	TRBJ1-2	TGTGCCAGCAGCCCACAGGAGGCCAACTATGGCTACACCTTC	CASSPQEANYGYTF
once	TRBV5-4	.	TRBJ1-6	TGTGCCAGCAGCTTGCCCCAGGGGAAGGATTCACCCCTCCACTTT	CASSLPQGKDSPLHF
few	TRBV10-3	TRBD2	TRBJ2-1	TGTGCCATCAGTACTAGCGGGGCCTACAATGAGCAGTTCTTC	CAISTSGAYNEQFF
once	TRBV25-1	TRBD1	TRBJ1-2	TGTGCCAGCAGTGCCGATCGGGGACAGTTATATGGCTACACCTTC	CASSADRGQLYGYTF
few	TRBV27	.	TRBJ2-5	TGTGCCAGCAGTCTCCTCTTCACAGGGTTCGGAGAGACCCAGTACTTC	CASSLLFTGFGETQYF
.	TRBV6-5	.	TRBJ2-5	TGTGCCAGCAGTTACTCCCGGACCGTCGGGGAGACCCAGTACTTC	CASSYSRTVGETQYF
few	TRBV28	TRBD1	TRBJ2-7	TGTGCCAGCAGTGCCCCGGGACAGGGATACGAGCAGTACTTC	CASSAPGQGYEQYF
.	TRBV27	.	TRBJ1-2	TGTGCCAGCAGACCCCAGCGCGGAGGGGCGGCCCGCTACTATGGCTACACCTTC	CASRPQRGGAARYYGYTF
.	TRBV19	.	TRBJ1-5	TGTGCCAGTAACCGGGACTCTAGCAATCAGCCCCAGCATTTT	CASNRDSSNQPQHF
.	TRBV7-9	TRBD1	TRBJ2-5	TGTGCCAGCAGCCCGCAGGGGGCGGAAGAGACCCAGTACTTC	CASSPQGAEETQYF
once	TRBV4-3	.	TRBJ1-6	TGCGCCAGCAGCCAAGATCTTGGGGACTCACCCCTCCACTTT	CASSQDLGDSPLHF